This T cell receptor (beta chain) was documented in a study of blood T cell repertoires in COVID-19. Study-wide context: Italy, Spain and the United States were the sources of the convalescent and acute COVID-19 samples. From T cells, B-cell-depleted T cells, or PBMCs came the material, which was cDNA or gDNA.

Original methodology: Amplification of reference gene primers was used by the study to estimate nucleated cell counts. Some clones are missing from TCRdb's copy, which holds only in-frame ones; the method was immunoSEQ multiplex PCR. V and J calls and clone size are copied from that table; D and trimming were computed from the DNA. The sample records 45,000 to 50,000 clones, roughly nine tenths being singletons. Trimming cost V 1 base and J 7 bases; bases outside gene matches: 3. Germline values: CDR1 LNHNV, CDR2 YYDKDF (reference sequence). The length of the CDR3 is 15 residues. This chain joins TRBV15 and TRBJ2-1, with 11 bases that match TRBD2. Sequenced sample: peripheral blood. The clonotype originates from a human donor in a cohort sampled during active COVID-19. The CDR3 loop is CATSRVAGGRNEQFF. CDR3 DNA sequence: TGTGCCACCAGCAGAGTAGCGGGGGGGCGTAATGAGCAGTTCTTC.